This TCR beta chain was captured by sequencing in a study of control samples from healthy donors and cancer patients. Produced via immunoSEQ multiplex PCR; TCRdb's table is partial and in-frame only. The data show roughly 98,000 clones, approximately 95% seen once. Per the germline V gene, CDR1 is KGHSH and CDR2 is LQKENI. The V end was cut by 3 bases, the J end by 4 bases, with 18 bases between. CDR3 size: 16 residues. The sample was blood. The TCR was taken from a man between 18 and 29 years old in good health. The gene calls are TRBV18 and TRBJ1-2; the D gene is possibly TRBD1 (5 bases). The DNA for the CDR3 is TGTGCCAGCTCACCCCAGGGCATTCCCGCGCTCTATGGCTACACCTTC. Translation gives CASSPQGIPALYGYTF.